Reported below is one T cell receptor (beta chain). Its antigen is not known. Sequenced by immunoSEQ multiplex PCR; TCRdb stores in-frame clones only, minus some. The sample records fewer than 150,000 clones, 88% being singletons. This CDR3 has 20 amino acids. The data were taken from a study of T cell responses to AZD1222 COVID-19 vaccine. Study in general: Investigators merged groups given second doses at roughly 4 or roughly 12 weeks.

Study-wide points: Reportedly, nearly half the spike-specific TCRs target unmutated variant regions. A mostly white British donor set with more females was recruited, and clonal diversity was possibly underestimated. Among vaccine-associated CD4 TCRs, coverage spanned spike, with dominance at 160-218 and 743-854.

This TCR came from an adult in good health. The chain carries TRBV21-1 and TRBJ1-6. TRBV21-1 is given as a pseudogene. The sequences come from peripheral blood, collected on day 0 of AZD1222 vaccination. The DNA of the CDR3 is TGTGCCAGCTCGGAAAGAAGTATCACCCCGACGAGCTCCTATAATTCACCCCTCCACTTT. Amino acids: CASSERSITPTSSYNSPLHF.